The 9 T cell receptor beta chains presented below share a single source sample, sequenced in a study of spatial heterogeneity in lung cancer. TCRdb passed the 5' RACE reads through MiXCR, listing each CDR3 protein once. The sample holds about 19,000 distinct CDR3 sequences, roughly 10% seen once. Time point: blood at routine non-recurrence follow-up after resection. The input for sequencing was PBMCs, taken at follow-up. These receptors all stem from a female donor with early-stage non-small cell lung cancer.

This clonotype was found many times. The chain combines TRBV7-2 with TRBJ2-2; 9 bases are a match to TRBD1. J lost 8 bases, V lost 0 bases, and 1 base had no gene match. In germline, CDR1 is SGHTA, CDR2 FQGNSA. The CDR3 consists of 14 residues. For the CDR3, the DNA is TGTGCCAGCAGCTTAGCGGACAGGGGTGGGGAGCTGTTTTTT. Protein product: CASSLADRGGELFF.

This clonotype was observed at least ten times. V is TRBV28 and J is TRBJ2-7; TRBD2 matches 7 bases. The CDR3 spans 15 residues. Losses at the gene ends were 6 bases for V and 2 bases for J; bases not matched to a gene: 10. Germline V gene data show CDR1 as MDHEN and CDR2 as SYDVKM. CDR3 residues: CASRPLAAEPYEQYF. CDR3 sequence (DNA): TGTGCCAGCAGACCGCTAGCGGCTGAACCCTACGAGCAGTACTTC. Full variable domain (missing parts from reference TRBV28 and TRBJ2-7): DVKVTQSSRYLVKRTGEKVFLECVQDMDHENMFWYRQDPGLGLRLIYFSYDVKMKEKGDIPEGYSVSREKKERFSLILESASTNQTSMYLCASRPLAAEPYEQYFGPGTRLTVT.

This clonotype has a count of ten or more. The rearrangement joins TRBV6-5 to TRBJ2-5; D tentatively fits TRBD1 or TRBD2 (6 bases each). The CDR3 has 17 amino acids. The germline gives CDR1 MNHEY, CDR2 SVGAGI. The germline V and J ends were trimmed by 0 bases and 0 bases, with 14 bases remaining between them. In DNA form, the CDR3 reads TGTGCCAGCAGTTACTCGTTGGTGAGGGGGGACCAAGAGACCCAGTACTTC. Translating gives CASSYSLVRGDQETQYF.

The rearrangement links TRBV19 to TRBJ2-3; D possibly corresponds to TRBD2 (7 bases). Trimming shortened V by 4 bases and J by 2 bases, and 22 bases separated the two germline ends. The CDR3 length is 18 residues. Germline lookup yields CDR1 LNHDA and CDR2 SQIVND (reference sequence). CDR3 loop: CASSTPILGGGSTDTQYF. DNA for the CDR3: TGTGCCAGTAGTACACCCATTTTGGGGGGGGGCTCCACAGATACGCAGTATTTT.

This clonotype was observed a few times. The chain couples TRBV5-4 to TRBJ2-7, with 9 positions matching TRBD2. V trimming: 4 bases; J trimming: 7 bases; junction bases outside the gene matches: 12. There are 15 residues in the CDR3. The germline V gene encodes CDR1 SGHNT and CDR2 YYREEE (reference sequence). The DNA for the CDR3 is TGTGCCAGCAGCCCTATGGCGGGAGGGCCGGGAGAGCAGTACTTC. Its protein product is CASSPMAGGPGEQYF.

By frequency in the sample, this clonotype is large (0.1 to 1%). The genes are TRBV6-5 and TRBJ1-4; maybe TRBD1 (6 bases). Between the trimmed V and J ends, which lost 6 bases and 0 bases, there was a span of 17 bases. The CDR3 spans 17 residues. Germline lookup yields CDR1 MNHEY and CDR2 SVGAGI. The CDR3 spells CASRRSTGLTTNEKLFF. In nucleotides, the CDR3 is TGTGCCAGCAGACGGTCGACAGGACTCACAACTAATGAAAAACTGTTTTTT.

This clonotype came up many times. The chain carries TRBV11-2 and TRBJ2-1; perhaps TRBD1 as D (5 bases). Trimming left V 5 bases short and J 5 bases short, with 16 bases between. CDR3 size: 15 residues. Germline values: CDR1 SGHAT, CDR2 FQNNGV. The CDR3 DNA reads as TGTGCCAGCAGCCTCTATATGGACATTAACAATGAGCAGTTCTTC. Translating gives CASSLYMDINNEQFF. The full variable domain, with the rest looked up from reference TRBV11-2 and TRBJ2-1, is EAGVAQSPRYKIIEKRQSVAFWCNPISGHATLYWYQQILGQGPKLLIQFQNNGVVDDSQLPKDRFSAERLKGVDSTLKIQPAKLEDSAVYLCASSLYMDINNEQFFGPGTRLTVL.

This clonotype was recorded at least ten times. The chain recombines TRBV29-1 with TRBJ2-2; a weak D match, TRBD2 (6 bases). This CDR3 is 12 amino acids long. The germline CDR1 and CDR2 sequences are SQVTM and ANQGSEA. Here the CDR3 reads CSGRWGTGELFF. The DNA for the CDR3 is TGCTCGGGGAGGTGGGGCACCGGGGAGCTGTTTTTT.

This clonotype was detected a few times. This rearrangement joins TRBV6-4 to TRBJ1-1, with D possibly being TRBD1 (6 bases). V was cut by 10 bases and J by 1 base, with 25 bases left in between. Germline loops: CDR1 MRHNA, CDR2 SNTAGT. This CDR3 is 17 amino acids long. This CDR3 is CATSSGPTGPGNTEAFF. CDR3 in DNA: TGTGCCACCTCTTCGGGGCCCACAGGGCCAGGGAACACTGAAGCTTTCTTT.